Below, one T cell receptor (beta chain) is given with its context. V lost 2 bases and J lost 6; bases outside the gene matches: 6. CDR3 length: 14 residues. Germline assignment: CDR1 SGHAT and CDR2 FQDESV (reference sequence). The data derive from a study of OX40 agonist ivuxolimab in advanced cancers. The table came from immunoSEQ multiplex PCR; TCRdb's copy has only in-frame clones and leaves some out. The repertoire holds about 66,000 clones, 80% to 85% seen once, with about 2.3% in the top ten. The receptor's source is an adult with an advanced solid tumor such as melanoma, head and neck, liver or kidney cancer. The rearrangement uses TRBV11-1 and TRBJ1-2; TRBD1 matches 7 bases. The source was CD4+ or CD8+ T cells sorted from blood, collected in a trial of the OX40 agonist ivuxolimab. CDR3 sequence: CASSLSRGTDGYTF. The CDR3 region has the DNA TGTGCCAGCAGCTTAAGCAGGGGGACGGATGGCTACACCTTC.